Each of the 17 T cell receptor beta chains below was sequenced from the same sample in a study of blood T cells in healthy people across ages. Through a sample-barcoded 5' primer and a J-beta primer mix, a second PCR was run for roughly 6 to 12 cycles. MiXCR, applied by TCRdb to the 5' RACE reads, yields one record per CDR3 protein. Of some 790,000 distinct CDR3 sequences in the sample, roughly 26% were seen once. Sequenced: blood. Every receptor here comes from a woman older than 75 in good health.

This clonotype turned up a few times. The chain combines TRBV12-3 or TRBV12-4 with TRBJ2-1; the match to TRBD1 covers 9 bases. The CDR3 length is 15 residues. V gave up 5 bases and J gave up 5 bases; unmatched junction bases: 7. For the CDR3, the DNA is TGTGCCAGCAGTCTCACAGGGGGCGCGAACAATGAGCAGTTCTTC. Residues: CASSLTGGANNEQFF.

As regards this clonotype: A read error is possible here, since a much larger clone lies one base away. The chain uses TRBV25-1 and TRBJ1-2; D call uncertain. Trimming pared 2 bases from V and 8 bases from J, leaving 9 bases between. The CDR3 length is 12 residues. Germline V gives CDR1 MGHDK, CDR2 SYGVNS. CDR3 sequence reads: CASSEEGRGYTF. Here the CDR3 DNA reads TGTGCCAGCAGTGAAGAGGGAAGAGGCTACACCTTC.

This clonotype came up many times. CDR3: CSARSAGGAPDTQYF. DNA for the CDR3: TGCAGTGCTAGGTCGGCCGGGGGGGCCCCAGATACGCAGTATTTT. The J gene is TRBJ2-3, the V gene TRBV20-1; 8 bases are shared with TRBD2. Trimming took 3 bases from V and 4 from J; bases not matched to a gene: 9. In germline, CDR1 is DFQATT, CDR2 SNEGSKA (reference sequence). There are 15 residues in the CDR3.

The gene calls are TRBV6-1 and TRBJ1-1; no definite D call. The CDR3 is made up of 13 amino acids. V was trimmed by 3 bases and J by 0 bases, leaving 5 bases between them. In germline, CDR1 is MNHNS, CDR2 SASEGT. The CDR3 nucleotides read TGTGCCAGCAGTGACCACATGAACACTGAAGCTTTCTTT. Protein: CASSDHMNTEAFF.

This clonotype was observed at least ten times. The chain couples TRBV6-2 or TRBV6-3 to TRBJ1-2; D remains unclear. Trimming took off 2 bases at V and 2 bases at J, with 6 bases between the two ends. Germline CDR1 and CDR2: MNHEY and SVGEGT. There are 13 residues in the CDR3. CDR3 loop: CASSYKVNYGYTF. The CDR3 DNA sequence: TGTGCCAGCAGTTACAAAGTAAACTATGGCTACACCTTC.

This clonotype has a handful of counts. The chain couples TRBV6-2 or TRBV6-3 to TRBJ2-3, with 8 bases identical to TRBD2. Germline CDR1 reads MNHEY; CDR2 reads SVGEGT. This CDR3 has 16 amino acids. V lost 2 bases and J lost 4; bases outside the gene matches: 8. The CDR3 sequence: CASSYSGGGLADTQYF. CDR3 bases: TGTGCCAGCAGTTACAGCGGGGGCGGTTTGGCAGATACGCAGTATTTT.

The chain employs TRBV6-5 and TRBJ1-1; 7 positions match TRBD1. Unmatched junction bases numbered 4, after V lost 5 bases and J lost 7 bases. The CDR3 is made up of 12 amino acids. Germline values: CDR1 MNHEY, CDR2 SVGAGI. The CDR3 here is CASSGGQSEAFF. The CDR3, as DNA: TGTGCCAGCAGTGGGGGACAGAGTGAAGCTTTCTTT.

This clonotype came up a few times. The rearrangement links TRBV27 to TRBJ2-1; 8 nucleotides line up with TRBD1. The J segment lost 4 bases and the V segment lost 6 bases, leaving 11 bases of the junction unmatched. The CDR3 is 16 residues long. CDR1 and CDR2 from the germline V gene are MNHEY and SMNVEV (reference sequence). The CDR3 DNA sequence: TGTGCCAGCAGAGGGTCTTCGGGACAGGCGTACAATGAGCAGTTCTTC. It specifies CASRGSSGQAYNEQFF.

There are a few counts of this clonotype. CDR3 coding DNA: TGTGCCAGCAGCCAGGCTAGGTGGACAGATACGCAGTATTTT. Its protein product is CASSQARWTDTQYF. This chain links TRBV3-1 with TRBJ2-3; D remains ambiguous. Between the trimmed V and J ends, which lost 3 bases and 3 bases, there was a span of 10 bases. The CDR3 is made up of 14 amino acids. Germline CDR1 LGHDT, CDR2 YNNKEL (reference sequence).

This clonotype was found many times. The chain combines TRBV3-1 with TRBJ2-7, with D hard to call. Germline values: CDR1 LGHDT, CDR2 YNNKEL (reference sequence). The CDR3 totals 12 residues. Between the trimmed V and J ends, which lost 3 bases and 5 bases, there was a span of 8 bases. Written as DNA, the CDR3 is TGTGCCAGCAGCCATAAGGATCACGAGCAGTACTTC. Translating it yields CASSHKDHEQYF.

This clonotype was seen many times. The chain links TRBV9 to TRBJ2-3; possible D gene TRBD1, 5 bases. The CDR3 loop spans 16 amino acids. The germline V gene encodes CDR1 SGDLS and CDR2 YYNGEE. V dropped 3 bases and J dropped 0 bases, with 14 bases sitting between them. The CDR3 bases are TGTGCCAGCAGCGCCCTCGACAGTACCAGCACAGATACGCAGTATTTT. Its protein product is CASSALDSTSTDTQYF.

The rearrangement joins TRBV4-3 to TRBJ1-1; D remains ambiguous. Trimming shortened V by 8 bases and J by 1 base, and 11 bases separated the two germline ends. The CDR3 runs to 13 residues. Germline values: CDR1 LGHNA, CDR2 YSLEER. DNA of the CDR3: TGCGCCAGCGCCCGGCGAACGAACACTGAAGCTTTCTTT. As protein: CASARRTNTEAFF.

This clonotype was seen only a few times. One junction end disagrees with the germline gene, perhaps due to a read error. V is TRBV5-6 and J is TRBJ2-1; perhaps TRBD2 as D (7 bases). This CDR3 contains 16 residues. Looked up from germline, CDR1 is SGHDT and CDR2 is YYEEEE. The CDR3 reads CACSLEGGRVYNEQFF. CDR3 DNA sequence: TGTGCCTGCAGCTTGGAGGGGGGGCGAGTCTACAATGAGCAGTTCTTC.

This clonotype was counted only a few times. Given the absence of the conserved phenylalanine or tryptophan at the CDR3 end, a read error is likely. The CDR3 region has the DNA TGTGCCAGCAGCTTAGGACAGGTAACTGAAGCTTTCTTG. Its translation: CASSLGQVTEAFL. This chain joins TRBV11-2 and TRBJ1-1, with D tentatively TRBD1 (6 bases). Trimming pared 1 base from V and 5 bases from J, leaving 8 bases between. Per germline, CDR1 SGHAT and CDR2 FQNNGV. The CDR3 consists of 13 residues.

This clonotype was observed at least ten times. The chain carries TRBV3-1 and TRBJ2-4; D remains unclear. Trimming shortened V by 1 base and J by 8 bases, and 9 bases separated the two germline ends. From germline, CDR1 is LGHDT and CDR2 YNNKEL (reference sequence). The CDR3 length is 13 residues. The CDR3 reads CASSQASAYIQYF. CDR3 DNA: TGTGCCAGCAGCCAAGCTAGTGCGTACATTCAGTACTTC.

This clonotype was counted ten times or more. The chain combines TRBV12-3 or TRBV12-4 with TRBJ1-2; D possibly corresponds to TRBD1 (5 bases). The CDR3 sequence is 13 residues long. Trimming left V 1 base short and J 8 bases short, with 11 bases between. The DNA for the CDR3 is TGTGCCAGCAGTTTAGGCAGGGCCGGCGGCTACACCTTC. Translating it yields CASSLGRAGGYTF.

This clonotype was recorded many times. The CDR3 DNA reads as TGTGCCAGCACTGACAGGGGGACAGATACGCAGTATTTT. This encodes CASTDRGTDTQYF. This sequence joins TRBV19 and TRBJ2-3, with 9 bases that match TRBD1. Germline-derived CDR1 and CDR2 are LNHDA and SQIVND (reference sequence). The CDR3 contains 13 residues. Unmatched junction bases numbered 4, after V lost 9 bases and J lost 3 bases. Looking up the rest from reference TRBV19 and TRBJ2-3 gives the full variable domain: DGGITQSPKYLFRKEGQNVTLSCEQNLNHDAMYWYRQDPGQGLRLIYYSQIVNDFQKGDIAEGYSVSREKKESFPLTVTSAQKNPTAFYLCASTDRGTDTQYFGPGTRLTVL.